The rows below give T cell receptor beta chains drawn from one sample of a study of Ad26.COV2.S vaccination and SARS-CoV-2 variants. The table came from immunoSEQ multiplex PCR; TCRdb's copy has only in-frame clones and leaves some out. This sample yields around 300,000 clones, of which about 87% are seen a single time; around 5.8% belongs to the top ten. This sample comprised peripheral blood, obtained in a trial of Ad26.COV2.S vaccine versus placebo. Every receptor here comes from a person between 18 and 60 years old who received the Ad26.COV2.S COVID-19 vaccine or a placebo. Each CDR3 is given with its conserved first and last residue. D genes are given only for firm matches. Only some rows state a clone size, as once, few, many or a class for expanded clones.

d_call j_call v_call clone_size cdr3_aa cdr3_nt
TRBD1 TRBJ1-2 TRBV9 - CASTLTRETGDNYGYTF TGTGCCAGCACCTTGACCCGGGAGACAGGGGACAACTATGGCTACACCTTC
TRBD2 TRBJ2-3 TRBV7-2 - CASGSPGTSGRISDTQYF TGTGCCAGCGGAAGCCCCGGGACTAGCGGGAGGATTTCAGATACGCAGTATTTT
TRBD1 TRBJ1-2 TRBV4-3 - CASSQSGGGYGYTF TGCGCCAGCAGCCAGTCAGGGGGCGGCTATGGCTACACCTTC
- TRBJ2-3 TRBV6-5 - CASSYEGRNTQYF TGTGCCAGCAGTTACGAGGGGAGAAATACGCAGTATTTT
- TRBJ1-5 TRBV12-5 few CASGFDGTSNQPQHF TGTGCTAGTGGTTTCGACGGGACGAGCAATCAGCCCCAGCATTTT
- TRBJ2-2 TRBV30 once CAWSGRLGGELFF TGTGCCTGGAGTGGCAGACTTGGCGGGGAGCTGTTTTTT
- TRBJ2-5 TRBV7-3 - CASSPVGGVRETQYF TGTGCCAGCAGCCCCGTAGGGGGAGTGAGGGAGACCCAGTACTTC
- TRBJ2-5 TRBV27 - CASGRDSGQAETQYF TGTGCCAGCGGAAGGGACTCCGGGCAAGCGGAGACCCAGTACTTC
- TRBJ1-6 TRBV3-1/TRBV3-2 - CASSLPQGDNSPLHF TGTGCCAGCAGCCTCCCTCAGGGTGATAATTCACCCCTCCACTTT
- TRBJ2-2 TRBV7-9 - CASSPRVKDTGELFF TGTGCCAGCAGTCCCAGGGTAAAAGACACCGGGGAGCTGTTTTTT
- TRBJ1-4 TRBV7-2 few CASSLDYGVGLVSEKLFF TGTGCCAGCAGCTTAGATTATGGAGTGGGGCTCGTCAGTGAAAAACTGTTTTTT
TRBD1 TRBJ1-5 TRBV11-2 - CASSLSGGSQPQHF TGTGCCAGCAGCTTATCAGGGGGTAGTCAGCCCCAGCATTTT
TRBD1 TRBJ1-1 TRBV28 - CASSSPTTGTITEAFF TGTGCCAGCAGTTCCCCCACGACAGGGACAATCACTGAAGCTTTCTTT
- TRBJ2-7 TRBV27 - CASRRYEQYF TGTGCCAGCAGAAGGTACGAGCAGTACTTC
- TRBJ1-1 TRBV6-2/TRBV6-3 - CASSYSGLGLNTEAFF TGTGCCAGCAGTTACTCGGGGCTGGGGTTGAACACTGAAGCTTTCTTT
- TRBJ2-7 TRBV9 - CASSVAVGPLEQYF TGTGCCAGCAGCGTAGCAGTAGGCCCGCTCGAGCAGTACTTC
- TRBJ2-2 TRBV27 - CASSLDYRAGELFF TGTGCCAGCAGTCTGGACTACCGGGCTGGGGAGCTGTTTTTT
- TRBJ2-2 TRBV7-9 - CASSPGAHNTGELFF TGTGCCAGCAGCCCTGGGGCCCACAACACCGGGGAGCTGTTTTTT
TRBD2 TRBJ2-2 TRBV7-2 - CASSFAAGGPVGELFF TGTGCCAGCAGCTTCGCAGCGGGAGGGCCGGTCGGGGAGCTGTTTTTT
- TRBJ2-2 TRBV7-9 - CASVGAGELFF TGTGCCAGCGTGGGGGCCGGGGAGCTGTTTTTT
- TRBJ2-3 TRBV5-1 - CASSPSGGSGDTQYF TGCGCCAGCAGCCCCTCGGGCGGGTCGGGAGATACGCAGTATTTT
- TRBJ1-1 TRBV6-5 few CASRRTGNTEAFF TGTGCCAGCAGACGTACAGGGAACACTGAAGCTTTCTTT
TRBD1 TRBJ2-2 TRBV9 - CASSPRDRVSGELFF TGTGCCAGCAGCCCAAGGGACAGGGTGTCCGGGGAGCTGTTTTTT
- TRBJ1-5 TRBV19 - CASSIRAGAPEQPQHF TGTGCCAGTAGTATTAGAGCAGGGGCCCCTGAACAGCCCCAGCATTTT
TRBD1 TRBJ1-2 TRBV18 - CASSPGQGKGYTF TGTGCCAGCTCACCGGGACAGGGGAAAGGCTACACCTTC
TRBD1 TRBJ1-6 TRBV6-5 - CASSSTGTGRGSPLHF TGTGCCAGCAGTTCTACAGGGACAGGGAGGGGTTCACCCCTCCACTTT
- TRBJ2-3 TRBV10-1 - CASSENWNRRSTDTQYF TGCGCCAGCAGTGAGAATTGGAACCGGCGATCAACAGATACGCAGTATTTT
- TRBJ1-3 TRBV19 - CASSYREAGNTIYF TGTGCCAGTAGTTATCGGGAAGCGGGAAACACCATATATTTT
- TRBJ2-5 TRBV4-2 - CASSQDSDLQETQYF TGTGCCAGCAGCCAAGATTCGGACCTGCAAGAGACCCAGTACTTC
- TRBJ2-7 TRBV19 - CASSIDLAAPYEQYF TGTGCCAGTAGTATAGATCTTGCAGCCCCCTACGAGCAGTACTTC
- TRBJ2-7 TRBV9 - CASSGHYRAEQYF TGTGCCAGCAGCGGGCACTACAGGGCCGAGCAGTACTTC
TRBD2 TRBJ2-1 TRBV19 - CASSIGFHRTGGRGNEQFF TGTGCCAGTAGTATAGGGTTCCATAGGACGGGAGGGCGTGGGAATGAGCAGTTCTTC
TRBD2 TRBJ2-5 TRBV7-2 once CASSLTGGWETQYF TGTGCCAGCAGCTTAACGGGAGGTTGGGAGACCCAGTACTTC
- TRBJ2-1 TRBV23-1 - CASKQLGKSSYNEQFF TGCGCCAGCAAACAGTTGGGGAAGAGCTCCTACAATGAGCAGTTCTTC
- TRBJ2-1 TRBV27 - CASSLSSPSYNEQFF TGTGCCAGCAGTTTATCGTCCCCCTCCTACAATGAGCAGTTCTTC
- TRBJ2-1 TRBV6-2/TRBV6-3 - CASSYDGPIYNEQFF TGTGCCAGCAGTTACGACGGGCCGATCTACAATGAGCAGTTCTTC
- TRBJ1-5 TRBV5-6 - CASSLFQGIQPQHF TGTGCCAGCAGCTTGTTTCAGGGAATACAGCCCCAGCATTTT
- TRBJ2-7 TRBV6-1 - CASSEAPRGGEQYF TGTGCCAGCAGTGAAGCTCCCAGGGGAGGCGAGCAGTACTTC
TRBD1 TRBJ2-6 TRBV5-1 - CASRSLSGTGFFSSSGANVLTF TGCGCCAGCAGGAGCTTGTCGGGGACAGGGTTTTTCTCGAGCTCTGGGGCCAACGTCCTGACTTTC
TRBD1 TRBJ2-1 TRBV19 - CASSIVGGRGPNEQFF TGTGCCAGTAGTATCGTTGGTGGCAGGGGGCCAAATGAGCAGTTCTTC
- TRBJ2-7 TRBV5-1 once CASSLAGDSSYEQYF TGCGCCAGCAGCTTGGCCGGGGACTCATCCTACGAGCAGTACTTC
- TRBJ2-7 TRBV9 - CASSVDGRSSYEQYF TGTGCCAGCAGCGTAGATGGGCGGAGCTCCTACGAGCAGTACTTC
TRBD2 TRBJ2-7 TRBV5-6 few CASSRVRGGSSYEQYF TGTGCCAGCAGCAGAGTGAGGGGAGGGAGCTCCTACGAGCAGTACTTC
- TRBJ2-5 TRBV3-1/TRBV3-2 - CASSRQGRCRSRAKTQYF TGTGCCAGCAGCCGGCAAGGGAGGTGCCGGAGTCGTGCGAAGACCCAGTACTTC
- TRBJ2-3 TRBV14 - CASSQAETHRATDTQYF TGTGCCAGCAGCCAAGCCGAGACCCACAGAGCTACAGATACGCAGTATTTT
TRBD1 TRBJ1-3 TRBV19 - CASAPRDSGNTIYF TGTGCCAGCGCTCCCCGGGACAGCGGAAACACCATATATTTT
TRBD2 TRBJ2-2 TRBV7-6 - CASSDWTSGSDTGELFF TGTGCCAGCAGCGATTGGACTAGCGGGAGTGATACCGGGGAGCTGTTTTTT
- TRBJ1-4 TRBV6-5 - CASRYEGKLFF TGTGCCAGCAGGTACGAGGGAAAACTGTTTTTT
TRBD1 TRBJ2-7 TRBV29-1 - CSVVLTGVLSYEQYF TGCAGCGTTGTCCTTACAGGGGTGCTCTCCTACGAGCAGTACTTC
- TRBJ1-1 TRBV6-5 - CASQSGTEAFF TGTGCCAGCCAGTCGGGAACTGAAGCTTTCTTT
TRBD1 TRBJ1-1 TRBV5-1 - CASYAGTGLVGNTEAFF TGCGCCAGCTACGCCGGGACAGGGTTAGTAGGGAACACTGAAGCTTTCTTT
- TRBJ1-1 TRBV14 - CASSQAGDLWYAFF TGTGCCAGCAGCCAAGCAGGGGATCTTTGGTACGCTTTCTTT
- TRBJ1-1 TRBV11-1 - CASTPRFAGDTEAFF TGTGCCAGCACCCCCAGGTTTGCTGGTGACACTGAAGCTTTCTTT
- TRBJ2-7 TRBV7-8 once CASSLVAEQYF TGTGCCAGCAGCTTAGTTGCTGAGCAGTACTTC
- TRBJ1-2 TRBV6-4 - CASSDRGSSYGYTF TGTGCCAGCAGTGACAGAGGGTCGAGCTATGGCTACACCTTC
- TRBJ1-1 TRBV11-2 - CASSLQGWTEAFF TGTGCCAGCAGCTTGCAGGGTTGGACTGAAGCTTTCTTT
- TRBJ2-1 TRBV7-9 - CASSGSLADNEQFF TGTGCCAGCAGCGGTTCGCTTGCGGACAATGAGCAGTTCTTC
TRBD1 TRBJ2-3 TRBV7-9 - CASSPGGWRGTQYF TGTGCCAGCAGCCCAGGGGGCTGGCGAGGTACGCAGTATTTT
- TRBJ1-1 TRBV7-9 - CASSLQLNTEAFF TGTGCCAGCAGCCTTCAGTTGAACACTGAAGCTTTCTTT